The 5 T cell receptor beta chains reported below all come from one sample, sequenced in a study of spatial heterogeneity in lung cancer. TCRdb re-derived calls from the 5' RACE reads in MiXCR, one entry per CDR3 protein. The repertoire consists of about 92,000 distinct CDR3 sequences, with about 12% occurring once and the leading ten covering 35% to 50%. Stated time point: sample taken at primary tumor resection. No cell sorting; template was whole RNA from tumor, lung tissue or PBMC. The sequenced sample was PBMCs, obtained at surgery. The receptors here all came from a male donor with early-stage non-small cell lung cancer.

The sample holds many counts of this clonotype. This sequence joins TRBV6-6 and TRBJ1-1, with D possibly TRBD1 on 6 matching bases. Germline V gene sequence: CDR1 MNHNY, CDR2 SVGAGI (reference sequence). The V end was cut by 6 bases, the J end by 1 base, with 15 bases between. CDR3 size: 15 residues. This CDR3 reads CASSPRQASNTEAFF. CDR3 DNA sequence: TGTGCCAGCAGCCCTAGACAGGCATCGAACACTGAAGCTTTCTTT.

Ten or more counts support this clonotype. The rearrangement uses TRBV9 and TRBJ2-3, with 7 bases lining up with TRBD2. Trimming removed 4 bases from V and 5 bases from J; junction bases left unmatched: 7. The CDR3 is made up of 14 amino acids. Germline CDR1 reads SGDLS; CDR2 reads YYNGEE. CDR3 nucleotide sequence: TGTGCCAGCAGCCCCAGACTAGCCGGAGATACGCAGTATTTT. Translation: CASSPRLAGDTQYF.

This clonotype turned up a few times. The V and J genes are TRBV7-2 and TRBJ2-2; the D is unclear. The CDR3 sequence is 14 residues long. Germline values: CDR1 SGHTA, CDR2 FQGNSA. Trimming left V 5 bases short and J 4 bases short, with 11 bases between. CDR3 region: CASSPSGGTGELFF. The DNA for the CDR3 is TGTGCCAGCAGCCCTTCTGGCGGCACCGGGGAGCTGTTTTTT.

The CDR3 region is CAIRPVSENTEAFF. The CDR3 DNA reads TGTGCCATCAGGCCCGTTTCAGAGAACACTGAAGCTTTCTTT. V and J are TRBV10-3 and TRBJ1-1, with D unresolved. Germline V gives CDR1 ENHRY, CDR2 SYGVKD. CDR3 size: 14 residues. Trimming cost V 6 bases and J 1 base, with 12 bases left between them.

There are many counts of this clonotype. The chain has TRBV30 and TRBJ2-3; weak D call: TRBD2 (6 bases). The V end lost 2 bases, the J end lost 0 bases, and 12 bases lay between the germline ends. Germline-derived CDR1 and CDR2 are GTSNPN and SVGIG (reference sequence). This CDR3 contains 15 residues. CDR3 residues: CAWSMGGASTDTQYF. For the CDR3, the DNA is TGTGCCTGGAGTATGGGGGGTGCTAGCACAGATACGCAGTATTTT.